Listed below are T cell receptor beta chains from one sample, sequenced in a study of T cells in Graves' hyperthyroidism and ophthalmopathy. TCRdb ran MiXCR on the multiplex PCR reads and lists one entry per CDR3 protein. The sample consists of around 430,000 distinct CDR3 sequences, 15% of them appearing once. The sample taken for sequencing was blood. The receptors originated from a woman aged 25 to 39 with Graves' hyperthyroidism. The CDR3 runs from the conserved cysteine through the conserved F or W. A D gene is named only where the DNA matches it firmly. Size values are once, few and many counts, or a class for expanded clones, and some rows have none.

J gene | clone size | D gene | V gene | CDR3 DNA | CDR3 protein
TRBJ1-3 | many | NA | TRBV30 | TGTGCCTGGAGTGGATACTCTGGAAACACCATATATTTT | CAWSGYSGNTIYF
TRBJ2-5 | many | NA | TRBV28 | TGTGCCAGCAGGGGGGCACAGGGCCGCCAAGAGACCCAGTACTTC | CASRGAQGRQETQYF
TRBJ2-2 | NA | TRBD1 | TRBV28 | TGTGCCAGCAGTTTACGGCAGGGGGCCACCGGGGAGCTGTTTTTT | CASSLRQGATGELFF
TRBJ2-2 | NA | NA | TRBV30 | TGTGCCTGGAGGCGACCCTGGGGGACTCAGAACACCGGGGAGCTGTTTTTT | CAWRRPWGTQNTGELFF
TRBJ2-3 | many | NA | TRBV7-2 | TGTGCCAGCAGCGCCTGGTCCTCAACAGATACGCAGTATTTT | CASSAWSSTDTQYF
TRBJ1-1 | many | NA | TRBV7-8 | TGTGCCAGCAGCTTTTTCCAGGCCCTGAACACTGAAGCTTTCTTT | CASSFFQALNTEAFF
TRBJ1-5 | few | NA | TRBV12-3/TRBV12-4 | TGTGCCAGCGTCGCCGGCATTAATCAGCCCCAGCATTTT | CASVAGINQPQHF
TRBJ2-3 | many | TRBD2 | TRBV28 | TGTGCCAGCAGCGATCCTAGCGGGAAGACGACAGATACGCAGTATTTT | CASSDPSGKTTDTQYF
TRBJ2-5 | NA | NA | TRBV20-1 | TGCAGTGCTCCCCCGACACTACTCCAAGAGACCCAGTACTTC | CSAPPTLLQETQYF
TRBJ2-7 | few | NA | TRBV6-2/TRBV6-3 | TGTGCCAGCAGCCACGAGGCCTCCTACGAGCAGTACTTC | CASSHEASYEQYF
TRBJ1-1 | many | NA | TRBV18 | TGTGCCAGCTCACCAATTCAGGGCGGCGACACTGAAGCTTTCTTT | CASSPIQGGDTEAFF